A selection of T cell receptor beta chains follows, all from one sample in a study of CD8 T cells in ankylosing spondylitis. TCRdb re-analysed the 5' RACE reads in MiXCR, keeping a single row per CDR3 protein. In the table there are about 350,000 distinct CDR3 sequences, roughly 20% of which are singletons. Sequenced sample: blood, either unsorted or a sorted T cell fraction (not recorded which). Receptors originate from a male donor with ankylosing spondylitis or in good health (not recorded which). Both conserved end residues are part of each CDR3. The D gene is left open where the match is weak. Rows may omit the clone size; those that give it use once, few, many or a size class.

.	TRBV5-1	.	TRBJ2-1	TGCGCCAGCAGGCAGGCCAGCTCCTACAATGAGCAGTTCTTC	CASRQASSYNEQFF
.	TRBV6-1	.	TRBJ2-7	TGTGCCAGCAGTGAATGGCAGGGTATCGAGCAGTACTTC	CASSEWQGIEQYF
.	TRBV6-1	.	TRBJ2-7	TGTGCCAGCAGTGAATATGTAGGCAACTACGAGCAGTACTTC	CASSEYVGNYEQYF
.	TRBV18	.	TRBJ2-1	TGTGCCAGCTCACCGGACTACCATAACAATGAGCAGTTCTTC	CASSPDYHNNEQFF
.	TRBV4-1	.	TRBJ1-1	TGCGCCAGCAGCCGCATGGAAGCAGGGAACACTGAAGCTTTCTTT	CASSRMEAGNTEAFF
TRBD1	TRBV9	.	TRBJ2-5	TGTGCCAGCAGCTCAGGACAGGGAGAGACCCAGTACTTC	CASSSGQGETQYF
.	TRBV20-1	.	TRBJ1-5	TGCAGTGCTAGCAGGTCGCTTCAGCCCCAGCATTTT	CSASRSLQPQHF
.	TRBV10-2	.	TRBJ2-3	TGCGCCAGCACCCCCTCCCGGGTGGGGGGGCATGCAGATACGCAGTATTTT	CASTPSRVGGHADTQYF
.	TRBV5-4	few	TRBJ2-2	TGTGCCAGCGTGGGTGGCGGGGAGCTGTTTTTT	CASVGGGELFF
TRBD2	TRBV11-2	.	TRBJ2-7	TGTGCCAGCAGCTTAGAGCTTGCGGGGGGGAGTCCCTTACACTACGAGCAGTACTTC	CASSLELAGGSPLHYEQYF
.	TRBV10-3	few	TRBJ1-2	TGTGCCATCAGTGAAGTTAACTATGGCTACACCTTC	CAISEVNYGYTF
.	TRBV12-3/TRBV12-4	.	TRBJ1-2	TGTGCCAGCAGTTTTGGTGTCGGGCGAAACTATGGCTACACCTTC	CASSFGVGRNYGYTF
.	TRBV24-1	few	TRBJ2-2	TGTGCCACCAGTGGGGGGCAGGGGACGAACACCGGGGAGCTGTTTTTT	CATSGGQGTNTGELFF
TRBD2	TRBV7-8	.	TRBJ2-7	TGTGCCAGCAGCTTAAGGGCTAGCGGGGGCCCGTTAACCTACGAGCAGTACTTC	CASSLRASGGPLTYEQYF
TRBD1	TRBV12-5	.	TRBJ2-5	TGTGCTAGTGGTTTGGAACAGGGGCTTTCACCACGGGAGACCCAGTACTTC	CASGLEQGLSPRETQYF
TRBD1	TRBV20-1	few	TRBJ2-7	TGCAGTGCCGGGGCGAGGGGGCGAGTCGAGCAGTACTTC	CSAGARGRVEQYF
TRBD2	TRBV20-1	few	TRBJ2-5	TGCAGTGCCCGCCCGGGACTAGCGTCCGAGACCCAGTACTTC	CSARPGLASETQYF
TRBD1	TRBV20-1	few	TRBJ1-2	TGCAGTGCCAACCGACAGGGACTAGCTAACTATGGCTACACCTTC	CSANRQGLANYGYTF
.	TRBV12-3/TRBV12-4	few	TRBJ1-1	TGTGCCAGCAGTTTAATGGAACTGCAGCAGAGGGCTTTCTTT	CASSLMELQQRAFF
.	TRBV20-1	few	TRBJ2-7	TGCAGTGCTAGAGCCACCGGGACCTACGAGCAGTACTTC	CSARATGTYEQYF
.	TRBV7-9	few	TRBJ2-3	TGTGCCAGCAGCTCTTCACCGGAGCTATTCACAGATACGCAGTATTTT	CASSSSPELFTDTQYF
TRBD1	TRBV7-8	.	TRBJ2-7	TGTGCCAGCAGCGATCGCCCGGGACAGGAAGACTACGAGCAGTACTTC	CASSDRPGQEDYEQYF
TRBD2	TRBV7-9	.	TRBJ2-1	TGTGCCAGCAGCTTAGCCGCGGGGGTTGAGCAGTTCTTC	CASSLAAGVEQFF
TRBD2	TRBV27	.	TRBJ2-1	TGTGCCAGCAGATTTACCGGGACTAGGAATGAGCAGTTCTTC	CASRFTGTRNEQFF
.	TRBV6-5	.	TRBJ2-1	TGTGCCAGCAGTTACTCTGGGGCGGTATCCTACAATGAGCAGTTCTTC	CASSYSGAVSYNEQFF
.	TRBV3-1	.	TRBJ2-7	TGTGCCAGCAGCCAATTGGGAGCCTACGAGCAGTACTTC	CASSQLGAYEQYF
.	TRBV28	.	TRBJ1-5	TGTGCCAGCAGTTCCCCGGGCGCTCAGCCCCAGCATTTT	CASSSPGAQPQHF
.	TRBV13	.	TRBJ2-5	TGTGCCAGCGGGTGGCAGGAAGAGACCCAGTACTTC	CASGWQEETQYF
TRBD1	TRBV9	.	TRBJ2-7	TGTGCCAGCAGCGCCCGACAGGGATCCTCCTACGAGCAGTACTTC	CASSARQGSSYEQYF
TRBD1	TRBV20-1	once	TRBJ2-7	TGCAGTGTTCACCGGGACAGGGAAGCCTACGAGCAGTACTTC	CSVHRDREAYEQYF
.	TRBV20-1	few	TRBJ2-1	TGCAGTGCTAGAGCCGGCACGGAAAGGGATGAGCAGTTCTTC	CSARAGTERDEQFF
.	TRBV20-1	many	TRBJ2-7	TGCAGTGGCGCGCCGGGCCTGTCCTACGAGCAGTACTTC	CSGAPGLSYEQYF
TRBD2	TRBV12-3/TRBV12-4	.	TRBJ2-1	TGTGCCAGCGAACTAGCGGGGGACCAAGGGGATGAGCAGTTCTTC	CASELAGDQGDEQFF
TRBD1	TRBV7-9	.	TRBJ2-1	TGTGCCACCGGGACAGGGGCGCGGAATGAGCAGTTCTTC	CATGTGARNEQFF
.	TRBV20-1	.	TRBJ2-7	TGCAGTGCTAGAGGGAGATATACCTACGAGCAGTACTTC	CSARGRYTYEQYF
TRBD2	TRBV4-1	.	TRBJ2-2	TGCGCCAGCAGCCAAGAAGGAGGCGGGGGATCCAAGGGGGAGCTGTTTTTT	CASSQEGGGGSKGELFF
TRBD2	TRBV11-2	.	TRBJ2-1	TGTGCCAGCAGCCCTCGGGGGGAGCGGGGGATCAATGAGCAGTTCTTC	CASSPRGERGINEQFF
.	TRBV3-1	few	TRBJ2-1	TGTGCCAGCAGCCACCTTATAGGGACCCCCCGGGGTGAGCAGTTCTTC	CASSHLIGTPRGEQFF
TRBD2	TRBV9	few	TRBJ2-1	TGTGCCAGCAGCGTATCCCCCACCCTAGCGGGCCGTTACAATGAGCAGTTCTTC	CASSVSPTLAGRYNEQFF
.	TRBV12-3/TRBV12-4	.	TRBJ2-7	TGTGCCAGCAGGCGCCCGGGGGCCTACGAGCAGTACTTC	CASRRPGAYEQYF
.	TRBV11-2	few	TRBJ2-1	TGTGCCAGCAGCTTAGCAGGGCCCCTGTACAATGAGCAGTTCTTC	CASSLAGPLYNEQFF